This T cell receptor (beta chain) was documented in a study of cytotoxic CD8 clonotypes in ibrutinib-treated CLL. Findings and limits, study-wide: Baseline clonality was higher than in age-matched healthy donors and moved in step with circulating CD8+ T-cell counts.

Per the germline V gene, CDR1 is SGHNT and CDR2 is YENEEA. Deletions cut 3 bases from V and 0 bases from J, with 8 bases between. The CDR3 has 15 residues. Details on this clone: Its antigen is not known.

TCRdb keeps only in-frame clones here, not all; method: immunoSEQ multiplex PCR. The sample records 330,000 or so clones, 67% being singletons. The receptor's source is a human donor with chronic lymphocytic leukemia. J is TRBJ1-4 and V is TRBV11-3; D ambiguous. The specimen was PBMCs, collected after 36 months of ibrutinib treatment. The CDR3 coding sequence is TGTGCCAGCAGCTTGGACGGTGCAACTAATGAAAAACTGTTTTTT. It is translated as CASSLDGATNEKLFF.